This TCR beta chain was sequenced during a study of blood T cell repertoires in COVID-19. Study overall: There were acute and convalescent COVID-19 samples, and they came from the United States, Italy and Spain. T cells, B-cell-depleted T cells, or PBMCs supplied cDNA or gDNA.

This clone was counted between two and nine times. Original processing notes: Scientists estimated how many nucleated cells there were by amplifying reference gene primers. Sequencing was performed with immunoSEQ multiplex PCR; in TCRdb, only in-frame clones are kept and a portion is missing. V, J and clone size are those of that table, while D and trimming were read from the DNA. The sample lists some 460,000 clones, roughly 89% occurring once. Germline V lookup: CDR1 SGHVS, CDR2 FQNEAQ. V was pared by 5 bases and J by 2 bases, with 5 bases between. This CDR3 region has 12 residues. This sequence joins TRBV7-8 and TRBJ2-3, with D uncertain. The clonotype comes from a woman in her 30s with acute or convalescent COVID-19. The sample was peripheral blood. The CDR3 region has the DNA TGTGCCAGCAGCCCTTACACAGATACGCAGTATTTT. As protein: CASSPYTDTQYF.